This T cell receptor (beta chain) was documented in a study of technical replicates of blood from a few donors. This clone has just one count. This table comes from immunoSEQ multiplex PCR, and its TCRdb copy is limited to in-frame clones, with some not included. The table includes about 80,000 clones, about 94% detected once. V lost 10 bases, J lost 4 bases, and 9 bases stayed unmatched. Per germline, CDR1 SGHTA and CDR2 FQGNSA. The CDR3 covers 15 residues. The TCR comes from a human donor in good health. The source material was T cells isolated from PBMCs. The chain carries TRBV7-2 and TRBJ2-1; 11 nucleotides line up with TRBD2. The chain's CDR3 is CATAIAGGVYNEQFF. The CDR3 DNA sequence: TGTGCCACGGCTATAGCGGGAGGGGTGTACAATGAGCAGTTCTTC. The full variable domain, its missing parts supplied by reference TRBV7-2 and TRBJ2-1, is GAGVSQSPSNKVTEKGKDVELRCDPISGHTALYWYRQSLGQGLEFLIYFQGNSAPDKSGLPSDRFSAERTGGSVSTLTIQRTQQEDSAVYLCATAIAGGVYNEQFFGPGTRLTVL.